This T cell receptor beta chain stems from a study of glioma-infiltrating T cells. The sample holds many counts of this clonotype. Amplification of TCR alpha and beta CDR3 regions from RNA used iRepertoire nested multiplex PCR. TCRdb reprocessed the multiplex PCR reads with MiXCR, giving one entry per CDR3 protein. The sample includes more than 100,000 distinct CDR3 sequences, approximately 28% seen only once; the top ten take about 40%. The CDR3 extends over 13 amino acids. The germline V gene has CDR1 SEHNR and CDR2 FQNEAQ (reference sequence). V was pared by 5 bases and J by 10 bases, with 7 bases of the junction left unmatched.

The genes are TRBV7-9 and TRBJ2-1, with 8 bases matching TRBD2. This sequence originates from a human donor with low-grade glioma or glioblastoma, undergoing nonglioma brain surgery, or in good health (not recorded which). Sequenced input: glioma tissue, nonneoplastic brain tissue, or PBMCs (not recorded which). The CDR3 nucleotides read TGTGCCAGCAGCGTGCGGGGGGAAGGCGAGCAGTTCTTC. Its translation: CASSVRGEGEQFF.